This TCR beta chain was recorded in a study of beta chain features in type 1 diabetes. Study results and limitations: Researchers report that Type 1 diabetes patients had moderately but significantly shorter TCRB CDR3s across all four CD4+ subsets.

Expressed TCRB transcripts got sequenced, as all isolated RNA was reverse transcribed. Produced via immunoSEQ multiplex PCR; TCRdb's table is partial and in-frame only. This sample yields roughly 730,000 clones, of which around 15% are seen a single time; 0.02% to 0.025% belongs to the top ten. V was clipped by 2 bases and J by 2 bases, with 14 bases between them. The CDR3 has 17 residues. Germline CDR1 reads SGHRS; CDR2 reads YFSETQ. This clone was recorded only once. Its antigen remains unidentified. Sequenced material: naive CD4+ T cells from blood. The TCR was taken from a man between 18 and 35 years old with type 1 diabetes. The chain combines TRBV5-1 with TRBJ1-6; no clear D gene. The CDR3 sequence: CASSLRSPGTYNSPLHF. The CDR3 bases are TGCGCCAGCAGCTTACGGTCCCCCGGGACCTATAATTCACCCCTCCACTTT.